A selection of T cell receptor beta chains follows, all from one sample in a study of PD-L1 blockade in urothelial cancer. Some clones are missing from TCRdb's copy, which holds only in-frame ones; the method was immunoSEQ multiplex PCR. Seen here are about 72,000 clones, 70% to 90% observed once, and the top ten hold just under 15%. The sample consisted of PBMCs, taken around atezolizumab (anti-PD-L1) treatment. Receptors originate from a man in his sixties with urothelial cancer. Each CDR3 is given with its conserved first and last residue. The D gene is left open where the match is weak. For some rows the clone size is stated as once, few or many, or as a class when expanded; others skip it.

>NA|TRBV7-9|TRBJ1-1|few
TGTGCCAGCAGCCTAAACCAGGACAGAACTGTTTTCTTT
CASSLNQDRTVFF
>NA|TRBV5-1|TRBJ2-4|NA
TGCGCCAGCAGCTTGGTTTGGGCTTACAAAAACATTCAGTACTTC
CASSLVWAYKNIQYF
>TRBD1|TRBV18|TRBJ1-2|NA
TGTGCCAGCTCAGCTTACCGGGACAGCGACTATGGCTACACCTTC
CASSAYRDSDYGYTF
>TRBD1|TRBV5-6|TRBJ1-2|NA
TGTGCCAGCAAAGGACAGGGCTATGGCTACACCTTC
CASKGQGYGYTF
>NA|TRBV19|TRBJ1-5|NA
TGTGCCAGTAGCGAGGGAGCTGGGGGCCGCAATCAGCCCCAGCATTTT
CASSEGAGGRNQPQHF
>TRBD1|TRBV5-5|TRBJ1-6|NA
TGTGCCAGCAGCTGGAGGCCTACAGGGGTACAGGCCCTCCACTTT
CASSWRPTGVQALHF
>TRBD1|TRBV6-5|TRBJ2-4|few
TGTGCCAGCAGTTACGGACAGGGACACATTCAGTACTTC
CASSYGQGHIQYF
>NA|TRBV11-2|TRBJ1-4|NA
TGTGCCAGCAGCTTTTATGACGGCCGGGAGACGCTTAAAAAACTGTTTTTT
CASSFYDGRETLKKLFF
>NA|TRBV5-6|TRBJ1-3|few
TGTGCCAGCAGCTTGGTCTCCTCTGGAAACACCATATATTTT
CASSLVSSGNTIYF
>TRBD2|TRBV29-1|TRBJ2-6|NA
TGCAGCGTCCGCGGGGGATCTGGGGCCAACGTCCTGACTTTC
CSVRGGSGANVLTF
>NA|TRBV7-3|TRBJ2-3|NA
TGTGCCAGCAGCAATACAGGGAGCACAGATACGCAGTATTTT
CASSNTGSTDTQYF
>TRBD1|TRBV6-5|TRBJ2-5|once
TGTGCCAGCAGTTCCCGGGACAGGGGACAAGAGACCCAGTACTTC
CASSSRDRGQETQYF
>TRBD1|TRBV7-9|TRBJ2-6|NA
TGTGCCAGCAGCTCACGGGGGACAGGGGGCATCTCTGGGGCCAACGTCCTGACTTTC
CASSSRGTGGISGANVLTF
>NA|TRBV30|TRBJ1-3|few
TGTGCCTGGGTTGGGGGCCCCCTCTCTGGAAACACCATATATTTT
CAWVGGPLSGNTIYF
>TRBD1|TRBV28|TRBJ1-5|NA
TGTGCCAGCAGTTCAGGGGGCCCGGCGTATCAGCCCCAGCATTTT
CASSSGGPAYQPQHF
>NA|TRBV29-1|TRBJ2-7|NA
TGCAGCGTTTACCTCCCGGACAGCTCCTACGAGCAGTACTTC
CSVYLPDSSYEQYF
>NA|TRBV28|TRBJ1-5|NA
TGTGCCAGCAGTTTACCGCCAGGGGGCAATCAGCCCCAGCATTTT
CASSLPPGGNQPQHF
>NA|TRBV20-1|TRBJ2-7|NA
TGCAGTGCTAGTCGGGGTTACGAGCAGTACTTC
CSASRGYEQYF
>NA|TRBV2|TRBJ1-3|NA
TGTGCCAGCAGTGAACTGCGGTCCCGCTCTGGAAACACCATATATTTT
CASSELRSRSGNTIYF
>NA|TRBV7-2|TRBJ1-1|NA
TGTGCCAGCAGCTTAGGTGTTGTCGGTTTTGAAGCTTTCTTT
CASSLGVVGFEAFF
>NA|TRBV9|TRBJ2-2|NA
TGTGCCAGCAGCGTTTCTATCTCCACCGGGGAGCTGTTTTTT
CASSVSISTGELFF
>TRBD2|TRBV5-1|TRBJ2-3|NA
TGCGCCAGCAGCTTGGCCCGTAAGGCTAGCGGGGAAGATACGCAGTATTTT
CASSLARKASGEDTQYF
>NA|TRBV28|TRBJ1-5|NA
TGTGCCAGCAACTTAGGGGGGGAGAGCAATCAGCCCCAGCATTTT
CASNLGGESNQPQHF
>NA|TRBV28|TRBJ2-1|once
TGTGCCAGCGGATCTAGACTCGGATCCAATGAGCAGTTCTTC
CASGSRLGSNEQFF
>TRBD2|TRBV11-3|TRBJ2-2|NA
TGTGCCAGCGGACTAGCGGGGGGAACCAACACCGGGGAGCTGTTTTTT
CASGLAGGTNTGELFF
>NA|TRBV10-2|TRBJ2-7|NA
TGCGCCAGCATGGTCCAGGGATCCTACGAGCAGTACTTC
CASMVQGSYEQYF
>NA|TRBV7-6|TRBJ2-5|NA
TGTGCCAGCACCATCACTGTCCAGGGAGAGACCCAGTACTTC
CASTITVQGETQYF
>NA|TRBV18|TRBJ1-5|once
TGTGCCAGCTCATCCCGCGATCAGCCCCAGCATTTT
CASSSRDQPQHF
>TRBD2|TRBV10-3|TRBJ2-7|once
TGTGCCATCAGTGAAGAACGGGGGGGCAACGAGCAGTACTTC
CAISEERGGNEQYF